This passage covers 30 T cell receptor beta chains from one sample sequenced in a study of blood T cell repertoires in COVID-19. Profiled with immunoSEQ multiplex PCR; TCRdb holds only in-frame clones, not every one. The sample lists 450,000 to 500,000 clones; roughly 85% were seen once. The specimen sequenced was peripheral blood. The receptors here all came from a human donor in a cohort sampled during active COVID-19.

The rearrangement uses TRBV5-1 and TRBJ1-5, with 7 bases aligning to TRBD1. CDR3 length: 15 residues. From germline, CDR1 is SGHRS and CDR2 YFSETQ. V lost 4 bases, J lost 8 bases, and 12 bases stayed unmatched. The chain's CDR3 is CASSPGGGQWEPQHF. The CDR3 DNA reads TGCGCCAGCAGCCCGGGGGGGGGACAGTGGGAGCCCCAGCATTTT.

The chain carries TRBV2 and TRBJ1-1; 7 bases agree with TRBD1. The V gene end was trimmed by 7 bases and the J gene end by 5 bases; junction bases not matched to a gene: 7. CDR3 length equals 13 residues. CDR1 is SNHLY, CDR2 FYNNEI, per germline. This CDR3 reads CASKMGRGTEAFF. The CDR3, as DNA: TGTGCCAGCAAGATGGGCAGGGGGACTGAAGCTTTCTTT.

V gene TRBV7-9 combines with J gene TRBJ1-2; 11 positions match TRBD1. CDR1 and CDR2 (germline): SEHNR, FQNEAQ (reference sequence). Trimming removed 6 bases from V and 3 bases from J; junction bases left unmatched: 6. The CDR3 contains 15 residues. The CDR3 reads CASSFGQGAHYGYTF. CDR3 coding DNA: TGTGCCAGCAGTTTTGGACAGGGGGCCCACTATGGCTACACCTTC.

The V gene is TRBV5-4, the J gene TRBJ2-7; 8 bases are a match to TRBD2. V shed 4 bases, J shed 5 bases, and the junction held 8 bases outside the gene matches. The CDR3 is 14 residues long. Looked up from germline, CDR1 is SGHNT and CDR2 is YYREEE (reference sequence). The CDR3 DNA follows: TGTGCCAGCAGCCAGACTAGCGCGGGGAACGAGCAGTACTTC. Amino acids: CASSQTSAGNEQYF.

The genes are TRBV29-1 and TRBJ1-2; 7 nucleotides line up with TRBD1. The CDR3 loop spans 13 amino acids. CDR1 and CDR2 from the germline V gene are SQVTM and ANQGSEA. V gave up 6 bases and J gave up 5 bases; unmatched junction bases: 9. CDR3 coding DNA: TGCAGCGTCGAGGGGACAGAACTTTATGGCTACACCTTC. Protein sequence: CSVEGTELYGYTF.

This clone was recorded at least ten times. The chain has TRBV25-1 and TRBJ2-7, with D possibly matching TRBD2 (5 bases). V lost 4 bases and J lost 6, with 10 bases in between. CDR1 and CDR2 from the germline V gene are MGHDK and SYGVNS. The CDR3 has 12 residues. The CDR3 loop reads CASSGSAGEQYF. CDR3 nucleotide sequence: TGTGCCAGCAGTGGTAGCGCGGGCGAGCAGTACTTC.

This clone appeared once. DNA for the CDR3: TGTGCCAGCTCGCCGCAGTTTAAGAACACCGGGGAGCTGTTTTTT. This translates into CASSPQFKNTGELFF. V is TRBV18 and J is TRBJ2-2, with D unclear. V lost 6 bases, J lost 1 base, and 12 bases lay in between. CDR1 and CDR2 from the germline V gene are KGHSH and LQKENI. The CDR3 loop spans 15 amino acids.

V and J are TRBV18 and TRBJ2-5, with 14 bases that match TRBD2. After removal of 1 base from V and 5 bases from J, the junction contained 3 bases not matched to a gene. Germline V gene data show CDR1 as KGHSH and CDR2 as LQKENI. CDR3 length: 16 residues. The CDR3 protein is CASSPRLAGGRETQYF. The CDR3 DNA is TGTGCCAGCTCACCACGACTAGCGGGAGGGAGGGAGACCCAGTACTTC.

The genes are TRBV28 and TRBJ2-2, with TRBD2 identical over 8 bases. Germline loops: CDR1 MDHEN, CDR2 SYDVKM. The CDR3 has 16 amino acids. Losses at the gene ends were 5 bases for V and 7 bases for J; bases not matched to a gene: 12. CDR3 nucleotides: TGTGCCAGCAGTCCAACTCCGGGACTAGTGCACGGGGAGCTGTTTTTT. Translated: CASSPTPGLVHGELFF.

This clone was recorded many times. Other DNA sequences of this sample code for an identical CDR3. The J gene is TRBJ1-1, the V gene TRBV9, with D possibly being TRBD1 (6 bases). V was pared by 2 bases and J by 1 base, with 6 bases between. The length of the CDR3 is 13 residues. Germline loops: CDR1 SGDLS, CDR2 YYNGEE. The CDR3 sequence is CASSVTGNTEAFF. For the CDR3, the DNA is TGTGCCAGCAGCGTGACAGGGAACACTGAAGCTTTCTTT.

As to this clone: Germline is not matched at one junction end, which may reflect a read error. This sequence joins TRBV7-7 and TRBJ2-3; 8 positions match TRBD1. The CDR3 has 15 amino acids. Germline V lookup: CDR1 SSHAT, CDR2 FNYEAQ (reference sequence). CDR3 DNA: TGTGCTAGCAGCACCGGACAGGGAAGGCCAGATACGCAGTATTTT. Its translation is CASSTGQGRPDTQYF.

This chain uses TRBV3-1 (or the pseudogene TRBV3-2) with TRBJ2-7; TRBD1 is a possible D gene (7 bases). V shed 1 base and J shed 3 bases, with 13 bases lying between them. The CDR3 extends over 15 amino acids. The germline gives CDR1 LGHDT, CDR2 YNNKEL (reference sequence). The CDR3 is CASSQVAGQYYEQYF. The DNA of the CDR3 is TGTGCCAGCAGCCAAGTGGCGGGACAGTACTACGAGCAGTACTTC.

The chain recombines TRBV29-1 with TRBJ2-1, with D perhaps TRBD1 (6 bases). This CDR3 is 16 amino acids long. Germline loops: CDR1 SQVTM, CDR2 ANQGSEA. Trimming cost V 3 bases and J 4 bases, with 19 bases left between them. The CDR3 region has the DNA TGCAGCGTTGATAGAGGGGCGGCAGGGGTTTACAATGAGCAGTTCTTC. It yields the protein CSVDRGAAGVYNEQFF.

The CDR3 DNA follows: TGTGCCAGCAGCGTAGAGGCCCGACTCGGCGAGCAGTACTTC. It encodes CASSVEARLGEQYF. The V call is TRBV9, the J call TRBJ2-7; D is undetermined. V lost 0 bases and J lost 6, with 13 bases in between. CDR3 length equals 14 residues. The germline V gene encodes CDR1 SGDLS and CDR2 YYNGEE.

The chain recombines TRBV12-5 with TRBJ2-2, with 7 bases fitting TRBD1. This CDR3 spans 15 amino acids. V dropped 1 base and J dropped 4; count of bases not matched to a gene: 3. CDR1 and CDR2 from the germline V gene are LGHNT and FRNRAP. CDR3 region: CASGLEGAITGELFF. In DNA form, the CDR3 reads TGTGCTAGTGGTTTGGAGGGGGCCATCACCGGGGAGCTGTTTTTT.

The chain couples TRBV5-6 to TRBJ1-2; D not certain. Germline assignment: CDR1 SGHDT and CDR2 YYEEEE. Trimming pared 0 bases from V and 0 bases from J, leaving 15 bases between. The CDR3 runs 17 residues. DNA for the CDR3: TGTGCCAGCAGCTTGGGCGTCAGGCGCGTTGCTAACTATGGCTACACCTTC. Its translation is CASSLGVRRVANYGYTF.

The chain uses TRBV27 and TRBJ2-6; D remains ambiguous. This CDR3 contains 17 residues. Germline V gene data show CDR1 as MNHEY and CDR2 as SMNVEV (reference sequence). Trimming took off 3 bases at V and 0 bases at J, with 12 bases between the two ends. The CDR3 region is CASSFTSPNSGANVLTF. CDR3 in DNA: TGTGCCAGCAGTTTCACTTCCCCCAACTCTGGGGCCAACGTCCTGACTTTC.

The V and J genes are TRBV19 and TRBJ1-5; the match to TRBD1 covers 7 bases. Germline trimming cut 4 bases from V and 0 bases from J; bases unmatched to any gene: 6. CDR1 and CDR2 (germline): LNHDA, SQIVND (reference sequence). This CDR3 region has 16 residues. The CDR3 sequence: CASSTRQGYSNQPQHF. CDR3 nucleotide sequence: TGTGCCAGTAGTACGAGACAGGGATATAGCAATCAGCCCCAGCATTTT.

The rearrangement joins TRBV1 to TRBJ2-1; the table's TRBD1 call for D was not verified on the DNA. TRBV1 is flagged as a pseudogene. This CDR3 has 14 amino acids. The CDR3 reads CTSSSRTGVYEQFF. The CDR3 bases are TGCACCAGCAGCAGCAGAACAGGGGTCTATGAGCAGTTCTTC.

The chain joins TRBV7-3 to TRBJ2-2; D not resolved. Germline values: CDR1 SGHTA, CDR2 FQGTGA. There are 15 residues in the CDR3. Trimming left V 1 base short and J 1 base short, with 7 bases between. The CDR3 protein is CASSLNQENTGELFF. The DNA of the CDR3 is TGTGCCAGCAGCTTAAACCAGGAGAACACCGGGGAGCTGTTTTTT. Using reference TRBV7-3 and TRBJ2-2 for the parts outside the CDR3, the full variable domain is GAGVSQTPSNKVTEKGKYVELRCDPISGHTALYWYRQSLGQGPEFLIYFQGTGAADDSGLPNDRFFAVRPEGSVSTLKIQRTERGDSAVYLCASSLNQENTGELFFGEGSRLTVL.

This clone occurred a few times. V and J are TRBV10-3 and TRBJ2-7; 7 bases are shared with TRBD1. The junction had 6 bases not matched to a gene; V was cut back by 4 bases and J by 3 bases. CDR3 length equals 14 residues. Per the germline V gene, CDR1 is ENHRY and CDR2 is SYGVKD. CDR3 loop: CAISGQGMSYEQYF. Written as DNA, the CDR3 is TGTGCCATCAGTGGACAGGGAATGAGCTACGAGCAGTACTTC.

CDR3: CASSLILSTDTQYF. CDR3 DNA: TGTGCCAGCAGCTTAATACTGAGCACAGATACGCAGTATTTT. J is TRBJ2-3 and V is TRBV7-9; no clear D gene. The germline gives CDR1 SEHNR, CDR2 FQNEAQ (reference sequence). CDR3 length: 14 residues. V lost 2 bases, J lost 0 bases, and 6 bases lay in between. Variable domain in full (rest from reference TRBV7-9 and TRBJ2-3): DTGVSQNPRHKITKRGQNVTFRCDPISEHNRLYWYRQTLGQGPEFLTYFQNEAQLEKSRLLSDRFSAERPKGSFSTLEIQRTEQGDSAMYLCASSLILSTDTQYFGPGTRLTVL.

The chain recombines TRBV7-2 with TRBJ2-7, with a possible D match to TRBD1 (6 bases). Trimming cost V 5 bases and J 6 bases, with 17 bases left between them. Germline CDR1 reads SGHTA; CDR2 reads FQGNSA. There are 14 residues in the CDR3. This CDR3 reads CASSQDTGQLEQYF. The CDR3 coding sequence is TGTGCCAGCAGCCAGGACACAGGGCAACTCGAGCAGTACTTC.

This clone was detected only once. The chain links TRBV28 to TRBJ2-1, with 9 bases lining up with TRBD1. Trimming took 5 bases from V and 6 from J; bases not matched to a gene: 11. Germline CDR1 MDHEN, CDR2 SYDVKM. The CDR3 is 16 amino acids. Here the CDR3 DNA reads TGTGCCAGCAGTCCGCCCCCGGGACAGGGCTTCAATGAGCAGTTCTTC. The encoded protein is CASSPPPGQGFNEQFF.

The chain couples TRBV4-3 to TRBJ1-1, with TRBD1 as a possible D gene (5 bases). Germline CDR1 and CDR2: LGHNA and YSLEER. Deletions cut 0 bases from V and 8 bases from J, with 10 bases between. The CDR3 extends over 13 amino acids. CDR3 sequence (DNA): TGCGCCAGCAGCCAAGAGGGGGGGACCGAAGCTTTCTTT. Encoded protein: CASSQEGGTEAFF.

The genes are TRBV7-3 and TRBJ2-2; 9 positions agree with TRBD1. Trimming took 2 bases from V and 2 from J; bases not matched to a gene: 6. Germline loops: CDR1 SGHTA, CDR2 FQGTGA. The CDR3 length is 17 residues. The CDR3 DNA reads TGTGCCAGCAGCTTAGCCGGGACAGGGTTCAACACCGGGGAGCTGTTTTTT. Protein: CASSLAGTGFNTGELFF.

The gene calls are TRBV27 and TRBJ2-1; TRBD2 matches at 11 bases. With 4 bases clipped from V and 4 bases from J, the junction kept 6 bases outside the gene matches. Germline V gene lookup returns CDR1 MNHEY and CDR2 SMNVEV (reference sequence). The CDR3 contains 16 residues. The CDR3 protein is CASSWIAGGPYNEQFF. The CDR3, as DNA: TGTGCCAGCAGTTGGATAGCGGGAGGGCCGTACAATGAGCAGTTCTTC.

A few counts support this clone. The chain links TRBV6-5 to TRBJ2-4; possible D gene TRBD1, 6 bases. The CDR3 consists of 15 residues. Germline assignment: CDR1 MNHEY and CDR2 SVGAGI. V lost 5 bases to trimming and J lost 3 bases, with 14 bases between them. CDR3 residues: CASSIGDTLKNIQYF. The CDR3, as DNA: TGTGCCAGCAGTATCGGGGACACCCTCAAAAACATTCAGTACTTC.

This chain connects TRBV28 to TRBJ1-1, with TRBD1 matching over 12 bases. The CDR3 spans 16 residues. The V gene end was trimmed by 2 bases and the J gene end by 7 bases; junction bases not matched to a gene: 8. The germline V gene has CDR1 MDHEN and CDR2 SYDVKM. CDR3 nucleotides: TGTGCCAGCAGTTTAGCGGGGACAGGGGGCGGGAGTGAAGCTTTCTTT. Its protein product is CASSLAGTGGGSEAFF.

The rearrangement uses TRBV5-1 and TRBJ2-1; 11 bases fit TRBD1. Per the germline V gene, CDR1 is SGHRS and CDR2 is YFSETQ. Germline trimming cut 0 bases from V and 3 bases from J; bases unmatched to any gene: 2. The CDR3 covers 16 residues. The CDR3 nucleotides are TGCGCCAGCAGCTTGGCCGGGACAGGGGGCTACAATGAGCAGTTCTTC. Its protein product is CASSLAGTGGYNEQFF.